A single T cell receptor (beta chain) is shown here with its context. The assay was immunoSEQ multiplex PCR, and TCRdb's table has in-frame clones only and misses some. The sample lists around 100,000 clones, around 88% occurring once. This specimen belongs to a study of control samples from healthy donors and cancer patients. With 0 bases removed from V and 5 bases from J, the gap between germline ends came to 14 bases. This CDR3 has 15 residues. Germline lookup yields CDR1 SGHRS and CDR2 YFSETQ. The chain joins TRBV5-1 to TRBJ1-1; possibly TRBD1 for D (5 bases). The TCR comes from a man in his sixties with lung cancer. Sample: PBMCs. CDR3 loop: CASSLATTGQTEAFF. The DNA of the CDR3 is TGCGCCAGCAGCTTGGCCACAACAGGCCAAACTGAAGCTTTCTTT.